Below, 9 T cell receptor beta chains from the same sample are listed, as sequenced in a study of blood T cell repertoires in COVID-19. The data were produced by immunoSEQ multiplex PCR, yet TCRdb's version contains in-frame clones alone and is incomplete. The sample has under 200,000 clones; 80% to 95% are singletons. Specimen: peripheral blood. The receptors stem from a man in his fifties or sixties with acute or convalescent COVID-19.

Written as DNA, the CDR3 is TGTGCCACCTGCCCGCGGGGCTATAGCAATCAGCCCCAGCATTTT. Translating gives CATCPRGYSNQPQHF. The chain joins TRBV19 to TRBJ1-5; TRBD1 is a possible D gene (5 bases). Trimming shortened V by 10 bases and J by 0 bases, and 16 bases separated the two germline ends. The CDR3 totals 15 residues. Looked up from germline, CDR1 is LNHDA and CDR2 is SQIVND (reference sequence).

The chain joins TRBV5-1 to TRBJ1-1; 8 nucleotides align to TRBD1. The J segment lost 1 base and the V segment lost 4 bases, leaving 12 bases of the junction unmatched. Germline loops: CDR1 SGHRS, CDR2 YFSETQ. CDR3 length: 17 residues. CDR3 nucleotides: TGCGCCAGCAGCCCGTCAGGGGGCTCGAGGGGGAACACTGAAGCTTTCTTT. Protein product: CASSPSGGSRGNTEAFF. The whole variable domain, filled in from reference TRBV5-1 and TRBJ1-1, reads KAGVTQTPRYLIKTRGQQVTLSCSPISGHRSVSWYQQTPGQGLQFLFEYFSETQRNKGNFPGRFSGRQFSNSRSEMNVSTLELGDSALYLCASSPSGGSRGNTEAFFGQGTRLTVV.

V and J are TRBV4-2 and TRBJ1-2; tentatively, D is TRBD1 (5 bases). The CDR3 has 13 amino acids. Trimming removed 6 bases from V and 7 bases from J, with 15 bases in between. Germline CDR1 and CDR2: LGHNA and YNFKEQ. The CDR3 reads CASRPGGSFGYTF. The CDR3 DNA reads as TGTGCCAGCAGGCCGGGGGGGTCTTTTGGCTACACCTTC.

The chain is built from TRBV28 and TRBJ2-2; the D gene is possibly TRBD2 (5 bases). The CDR3 has 17 amino acids. The germline V and J ends were trimmed by 4 bases and 1 base, with 16 bases remaining between them. The germline gives CDR1 MDHEN, CDR2 SYDVKM. The CDR3 bases are TGTGCCAGCAGTTGGTCGTTCCAAGCGGTGAACACCGGGGAGCTGTTTTTT. It translates to CASSWSFQAVNTGELFF.

The V call is TRBV19, the J call TRBJ2-1; 8 bases align to TRBD2. This CDR3 comprises 14 residues. V shed 7 bases, J shed 6 bases, and the junction held 8 bases outside the gene matches. Looked up from germline, CDR1 is LNHDA and CDR2 is SQIVND (reference sequence). The CDR3 region is CASTVTSGINEQFF. DNA of the CDR3: TGTGCCAGTACCGTAACTAGCGGTATCAATGAGCAGTTCTTC.

The chain is built from TRBV10-3 and TRBJ1-5, with D maybe TRBD1 (5 bases). CDR1 is ENHRY, CDR2 SYGVKD, per germline. V dropped 3 bases and J dropped 5 bases, with 8 bases sitting between them. This CDR3 has 13 amino acids. Here the CDR3 DNA reads TGTGCCATCAGTGACAGGGAAGATCAGCCCCAGCATTTT. Translating gives CAISDREDQPQHF.

V usage is TRBV10-3 and J usage is TRBJ1-1; D remains unclear. V was shortened by 7 bases and J by 11 bases, with 20 bases between the two germline ends. CDR1 ENHRY and CDR2 SYGVKD come from the germline V gene. The CDR3 is 13 residues long. This CDR3 reads CAITKVPDTRAFF. The DNA of the CDR3 is TGTGCCATCACAAAAGTTCCTGATACTCGGGCTTTCTTT.

The chain couples TRBV15 to TRBJ2-1; 12 bases are a match to TRBD2. V shed 3 bases, J shed 6 bases, and the junction held 3 bases outside the gene matches. Looked up from germline, CDR1 is LNHNV and CDR2 is YYDKDF (reference sequence). The CDR3 covers 15 residues. The CDR3 DNA reads as TGTGCCACCAGCAGTTTGACTAGCGGGGGCAATGAGCAGTTCTTC. Its translation is CATSSLTSGGNEQFF.

The chain is built from TRBV6-5 and TRBJ2-1; 9 bases align to TRBD2. CDR3 size: 15 residues. The V gene's germline CDR1 is MNHEY and CDR2 SVGAGI. V trimming: 7 bases; J trimming: 1 base; junction bases outside the gene matches: 5. The CDR3 DNA reads as TGTGCCAGCAACTCTCTAGCGGGATCCTACAATGAGCAGTTCTTC. This sequence encodes CASNSLAGSYNEQFF.